This entry is about one T cell receptor (beta chain). What it recognizes is unknown. Noted time point: persistent/refractory GD, antithyroid drugs over 5 years with positive TRAb. TCR sequences were obtained from RNA taken from PBMCs. The source of the patients was an endocrinology department in Xi'an, China. Germline CDR1 and CDR2: LNHDA and SQIVND (reference sequence). The V and J ends lost 8 bases and 7 bases respectively, with 8 bases between them. The CDR3 loop spans 10 amino acids. This entry belongs to a study of regulatory T cells in long-lasting Graves disease. Study as a whole: Persistence in Graves' disease required over 5 years of antithyroid drugs plus positive TSH receptor antibodies. Study results and limitations: TRBV28, TRBJ1-2 and TRBJ2-5 were segments that persistent disease favored.

Relying on iRepertoire HTBI primers and Arm-PCR of CDR3 regions, the team built TCR beta libraries. TCRdb independently ran MiXCR on the multiplex PCR reads; one entry per CDR3 protein. The table lists fewer than 450,000 distinct CDR3 sequences, 23% of them singletons. The origin of this receptor is a female donor with Graves disease. The sample here was peripheral blood mononuclear cells (PBMCs), taken when the disease was refractory, from a patient treated with antithyroid drugs. The chain couples TRBV19 to TRBJ2-5; D gene uncertain. The CDR3 sequence: CASGVGTQYF. CDR3 coding DNA: TGTGCCAGTGGGGTTGGGACCCAGTACTTC.